This passage covers 23 T cell receptor beta chains from one sample sequenced in a study of tumor-infiltrating lymphocytes in localized non-small cell lung cancer. Sequencing used immunoSEQ multiplex PCR; TCRdb keeps in-frame clones, though not all of them. Of approximately 24,000 clones detected, roughly two thirds appear once; the ten largest clones hold more than 5%. The sample taken for sequencing was lung tumor tissue. The receptors were gathered from a human donor with non-small cell lung cancer.

The J gene is TRBJ1-1, the V gene TRBV7-2; unclear D gene. Germline-derived CDR1 and CDR2 are SGHTA and FQGNSA. Trimming shortened V by 1 base and J by 7 bases, and 16 bases separated the two germline ends. The CDR3 covers 15 residues. CDR3 nucleotide sequence: TGTGCCAGCAGCTTAGATCCTCAGGTGTACGGTGAAGCTTTCTTT. Its translation is CASSLDPQVYGEAFF.

CDR3 region: CASSSLGVDRGLGYTF. In DNA form, the CDR3 reads TGTGCCAGCAGCTCACTGGGCGTAGACAGGGGGTTAGGCTACACCTTC. The chain links TRBV11-2 to TRBJ1-2, with TRBD1 identical over 9 bases. Germline CDR1 reads SGHAT; CDR2 reads FQNNGV. Unmatched junction bases numbered 14, after V lost 4 bases and J lost 8 bases. This CDR3 is built from 16 residues.

The chain joins TRBV10-1 to TRBJ2-2, with TRBD1 matching over 9 bases. The germline gives CDR1 WNHNN, CDR2 SYGVQD (reference sequence). J lost 7 bases, V lost 8 bases, and 5 bases had no gene match. This CDR3 comprises 13 residues. The chain's CDR3 is CASSGTGNGELFF. Written as DNA, the CDR3 is TGCGCCAGCTCAGGGACAGGGAACGGGGAGCTGTTTTTT.

Relative to its sample, this clone is medium-sized. The chain is built from TRBV10-3 and TRBJ2-5; 9 bases agree with TRBD1. The CDR3 consists of 14 residues. CDR1 ENHRY and CDR2 SYGVKD come from the germline V gene. After removal of 4 bases from V and 4 bases from J, the junction contained 4 bases not matched to a gene. Here the CDR3 reads CAISGGQGTETQYF. In nucleotides, the CDR3 is TGTGCCATCAGTGGTGGACAGGGGACAGAGACCCAGTACTTC.

This sequence joins TRBV6-5 and TRBJ2-3, with D perhaps matching TRBD2 (6 bases). Trimming cost V 1 base and J 1 base, with 12 bases left between them. Germline V gives CDR1 MNHEY, CDR2 SVGAGI. The CDR3 covers 16 residues. The CDR3 region is CASSYYFGRGTDTQYF. CDR3 bases: TGTGCCAGCAGTTACTATTTCGGGAGAGGCACAGATACGCAGTATTTT.

The rearrangement joins TRBV7-2 to TRBJ2-7; 14 nucleotides line up with TRBD2. The ends lost 4 bases at V and 2 bases at J; junction bases unmatched: 1. Germline loops: CDR1 SGHTA, CDR2 FQGNSA. The CDR3 covers 15 residues. The CDR3 DNA is TGTGCCAGCAGCTCGACTAGCGGGAGGGCCTACGAGCAGTACTTC. Translating gives CASSSTSGRAYEQYF.

This sequence joins TRBV6-5 and TRBJ1-3, with a tentative D call TRBD1 (6 bases). CDR3 length: 13 residues. With 2 bases removed from V and 8 bases from J, the gap between germline ends came to 10 bases. The germline CDR1 and CDR2 sequences are MNHEY and SVGAGI. CDR3 in DNA: TGTGCCAGCAGTTACGCAGGGGAGGACACCATATATTTT. Translated, it gives CASSYAGEDTIYF.

V is TRBV7-2 and J is TRBJ1-5; D is undetermined. Germline CDR1 is SGHTA and CDR2 is FQGNSA. This CDR3 is built from 13 residues. Trimming removed 5 bases from V and 6 bases from J, with 11 bases in between. Here the CDR3 reads CASSIGMGQPQHF. In DNA, the CDR3 is TGTGCCAGCAGCATAGGGATGGGTCAGCCCCAGCATTTT. Variable domain in full (rest from reference TRBV7-2 and TRBJ1-5): GAGVSQSPSNKVTEKGKDVELRCDPISGHTALYWYRQSLGQGLEFLIYFQGNSAPDKSGLPSDRFSAERTGGSVSTLTIQRTQQEDSAVYLCASSIGMGQPQHFGDGTRLSIL.

This rearrangement joins TRBV6-6 to TRBJ1-4, with 9 nucleotides matching TRBD1. The V gene end was trimmed by 4 bases and the J gene end by 7 bases; junction bases not matched to a gene: 7. Germline CDR1 and CDR2: MNHNY and SVGAGI (reference sequence). This CDR3 is 15 amino acids long. The CDR3 region is CASSLGTGRVEKLFF. In DNA form, the CDR3 reads TGTGCCAGCAGTTTGGGGACAGGGAGAGTTGAAAAACTGTTTTTT.

This clone was counted a few times. The V call is TRBV19, the J call TRBJ2-1; D unresolved. Germline lookup yields CDR1 LNHDA and CDR2 SQIVND (reference sequence). Trimming stripped 3 bases from V and 0 bases from J, with 12 bases between. The CDR3 loop spans 16 amino acids. CDR3 residues: CASSIWRPGSYNEQFF. In nucleotides, the CDR3 is TGTGCCAGTAGTATTTGGCGCCCGGGCTCCTACAATGAGCAGTTCTTC.

The chain joins TRBV18 to TRBJ1-1; D may be TRBD1 (5 bases). Per the germline V gene, CDR1 is KGHSH and CDR2 is LQKENI. V shed 5 bases and J shed 1 base, with 8 bases lying between them. CDR3 length: 13 amino acids. CDR3 protein: CASSSDKNTEAFF. The DNA for the CDR3 is TGTGCCAGCTCATCGGACAAGAACACTGAAGCTTTCTTT. The whole variable domain, remainder taken from reference TRBV18 and TRBJ1-1, is NAGVMQNPRHLVRRRGQEARLRCSPMKGHSHVYWYRQLPEEGLKFMVYLQKENIIDESGMPKERFSAEFPKEGPSILRIQQVVRGDSAAYFCASSSDKNTEAFFGQGTRLTVV.

This rearrangement joins TRBV9 to TRBJ2-5; D unclear. From germline, CDR1 is SGDLS and CDR2 YYNGEE. This CDR3 is built from 11 residues. Trimming took off 0 bases at V and 10 bases at J, with 7 bases between the two ends. The CDR3 DNA is TGTGCCAGCAGCGTAGACTGGGACCAGTACTTC. The encoded protein is CASSVDWDQYF.

The chain couples TRBV5-1 to TRBJ2-2; weak D call: TRBD1 (5 bases). V shed 0 bases and J shed 4 bases, with 7 bases lying between them. The CDR3 spans 14 residues. Looked up from germline, CDR1 is SGHRS and CDR2 is YFSETQ. CDR3 amino acids: CASSLGQGTGELFF. CDR3 bases: TGCGCCAGCAGCTTGGGGCAGGGCACCGGGGAGCTGTTTTTT.

V usage is TRBV6-1 and J usage is TRBJ2-2, with 8 bases aligning to TRBD1. The CDR3 length is 15 residues. CDR1 and CDR2 from the germline V gene are MNHNS and SASEGT. Losses at the gene ends were 5 bases for V and 7 bases for J; bases not matched to a gene: 9. The CDR3 DNA sequence: TGTGCCAGCAGTTGGGCTGACAGGGGTTACGGGGAGCTGTTTTTT. Its translation is CASSWADRGYGELFF.

This rearrangement joins TRBV4-2 to TRBJ2-3; 8 bases line up with TRBD2. V shed 0 bases, J shed 5 bases, and the junction held 10 bases outside the gene matches. Looked up from germline, CDR1 is LGHNA and CDR2 is YNFKEQ. The CDR3 loop spans 17 amino acids. The CDR3 nucleotides are TGTGCCAGCAGCCAAGATCTTTCGGGAGGGCCCTTAGATACGCAGTATTTT. Its protein product is CASSQDLSGGPLDTQYF.

A remark on this clone: The same CDR3 also results from other DNA sequences found in this sample. The chain combines TRBV18 with TRBJ2-7; 11 bases match TRBD1. Germline V gene data show CDR1 as KGHSH and CDR2 as LQKENI. V trimming: 3 bases; J trimming: 5 bases; junction bases outside the gene matches: 6. The CDR3 is 15 amino acids. The CDR3 reads CASSPGTGGPNEQYF. For the CDR3, the DNA is TGTGCCAGCTCACCTGGGACAGGGGGACCCAACGAGCAGTACTTC.

In this sample, this clone turned up a few times. V and J are TRBV4-2 and TRBJ1-5; the match to TRBD1 covers 7 bases. The CDR3 sequence is 15 residues long. The ends lost 4 bases at V and 0 bases at J; junction bases unmatched: 3. Looked up from germline, CDR1 is LGHNA and CDR2 is YNFKEQ. CDR3 sequence reads: CASSPTGLSNQPQHF. In nucleotides, the CDR3 is TGTGCCAGCAGCCCGACAGGGCTTAGCAATCAGCCCCAGCATTTT.

V gene TRBV2 combines with J gene TRBJ1-1, with a possible D match to TRBD1 (5 bases). The germline CDR1 and CDR2 sequences are SNHLY and FYNNEI. CDR3 size: 13 residues. V was pared by 7 bases and J by 7 bases, with 16 bases between. CDR3 nucleotides: TGTGCCAGCACTGGGGCGGGGGGAGTTGAAGCTTTCTTT. Translation: CASTGAGGVEAFF.

This clone is a singleton in its sample. The DNA of the CDR3 is TGCGCCAGCAGACCGTCTTCGGGGGAGCAGTTCTTC. It encodes CASRPSSGEQFF. The genes are TRBV5-1 and TRBJ2-1, with D perhaps matching TRBD2 (5 bases). CDR1 SGHRS and CDR2 YFSETQ come from the germline V gene. Trimming removed 5 bases at V and 10 bases at J, with 13 bases between. The CDR3 runs to 12 residues.

This sequence joins TRBV20-1 and TRBJ1-1; weak D call: TRBD1 (5 bases). Germline V gives CDR1 DFQATT, CDR2 SNEGSKA (reference sequence). The CDR3 length is 11 residues. Trimming took 3 bases from V and 6 from J, leaving 8 bases between them. CDR3 DNA sequence: TGCAGTGCTAGGCGGGACTCTGAAGCTTTCTTT. As protein: CSARRDSEAFF.

This clone was seen a single time. The same CDR3 also results from other DNA sequences found in this sample. The CDR3 loop reads CASSKQNYGYTF. Written as DNA, the CDR3 is TGTGCCAGTAGTAAGCAGAACTATGGCTACACCTTC. The chain recombines TRBV19 with TRBJ1-2; D ambiguous. Germline V gene data show CDR1 as LNHDA and CDR2 as SQIVND (reference sequence). CDR3 length: 12 amino acids. V dropped 4 bases and J dropped 2 bases, with 5 bases sitting between them.

The chain uses TRBV6-1 and TRBJ2-7, with D unresolved. CDR3 length equals 11 residues. CDR1 and CDR2 (germline): MNHNS, SASEGT. V dropped 7 bases and J dropped 3 bases, with 7 bases sitting between them. The CDR3 DNA reads as TGTGCCAGCATGGACCGCTACGAGCAGTACTTC. As protein: CASMDRYEQYF.

V gene TRBV28 combines with J gene TRBJ2-3; possible D gene TRBD1, 7 bases. Trimming removed 10 bases from V and 5 bases from J, with 16 bases in between. The CDR3 totals 13 residues. CDR1 MDHEN and CDR2 SYDVKM come from the germline V gene. CDR3 sequence: CATRRGLVDTQYF. The CDR3 DNA reads as TGTGCCACTAGGAGGGGGCTTGTAGATACGCAGTATTTT.